Each of the 28 T cell receptor beta chains below was sequenced from the same sample in a study of blood T cell repertoires in COVID-19. Measured with immunoSEQ multiplex PCR; TCRdb has only the in-frame clones, and not every one. In the table there are 200,000 to 250,000 clones, about 91% of which are singletons. The sequencing input was PBMCs or T cells enriched from blood (not recorded which). These receptors came from a woman aged 45-65 years with acute COVID-19.

This chain connects TRBV7-2 to TRBJ1-4; D may be TRBD1 (6 bases). V shed 6 bases and J shed 2 bases, with 16 bases lying between them. Germline V gene sequence: CDR1 SGHTA, CDR2 FQGNSA. This CDR3 is 16 amino acids long. The CDR3 coding sequence is TGTGCCAGCAGTTTCCGGCATGGGGGCACTAATGAAAAACTGTTTTTT. Protein product: CASSFRHGGTNEKLFF.

This clone has a handful of counts. The V gene is TRBV2, the J gene TRBJ2-5; TRBD2 might be the D (6 bases). Trimming took off 0 bases at V and 2 bases at J, with 10 bases between the two ends. The CDR3 loop spans 15 amino acids. The germline V gene encodes CDR1 SNHLY and CDR2 FYNNEI. Here the CDR3 reads CASSEALAGQETQYF. The CDR3 DNA sequence: TGTGCCAGCAGTGAAGCGTTGGCGGGACAAGAGACCCAGTACTTC.

The V and J genes are TRBV3-1 (or the pseudogene TRBV3-2) and TRBJ2-3; TRBD2 might be the D (5 bases). CDR1 is LGHDT, CDR2 YNNKEL, per germline (reference sequence). This CDR3 comprises 15 residues. Trimming took off 3 bases at V and 6 bases at J, with 16 bases between the two ends. The CDR3 coding sequence is TGTGCCAGCAGCCATCGAGGGAAAAACCTTGATACGCAGTATTTT. Encoded protein: CASSHRGKNLDTQYF.

V gene TRBV29-1 combines with J gene TRBJ2-1; D not certain. The germline CDR1 and CDR2 sequences are SQVTM and ANQGSEA. V was pared by 3 bases and J by 12 bases, with 9 bases between. There are 10 residues in the CDR3. CDR3 DNA: TGCAGCGTTGAGTCGACGGGGCAGTTCTTC. Protein sequence: CSVESTGQFF.

The J gene is TRBJ1-2, the V gene TRBV2; TRBD1 agrees at 7 bases. V was clipped by 10 bases and J by 8 bases; unmatched bases: 13. The CDR3 is 13 residues long. Germline CDR1 is SNHLY and CDR2 is FYNNEI. CDR3 bases: TGTGCCACTGGACAGGAGGGGTTGTCAGGCTACACCTTC. Its protein product is CATGQEGLSGYTF. Filled out from reference TRBV2 and TRBJ1-2, the complete variable domain reads EPEVTQTPSHQVTQMGQEVILRCVPISNHLYFYWYRQILGQKVEFLVSFYNNEISEKSEIFDDQFSVERPDGSNFTLKIRSTKLEDSAMYFCATGQEGLSGYTFGSGTRLTVV.

This clone has more than one count but fewer than ten. The chain combines TRBV4-3 with TRBJ2-2; D ambiguous. The V gene lost 1 base and the J gene lost 6 bases, with 9 bases spanning the gap. The CDR3 spans 14 residues. Germline-derived CDR1 and CDR2 are LGHNA and YSLEER. The CDR3 spells CASSQVWQSGELFF. The CDR3 nucleotides are TGCGCCAGCAGCCAAGTATGGCAGTCCGGGGAGCTGTTTTTT.

This rearrangement joins TRBV11-3 to TRBJ2-3; possibly TRBD2 for D (6 bases). The germline gives CDR1 SGHNT, CDR2 YENEEA. The V end lost 2 bases, the J end lost 5 bases, and 14 bases lay between the germline ends. The CDR3 extends over 15 amino acids. CDR3: CASSLTKGRGDTQYF. DNA of the CDR3: TGTGCCAGCAGCTTAACAAAAGGGCGGGGAGATACGCAGTATTTT. Variable domain in full (rest from reference TRBV11-3 and TRBJ2-3): EAGVVQSPRYKIIEKKQPVAFWCNPISGHNTLYWYLQNLGQGPELLIRYENEEAVDDSQLPKDRFSAERLKGVDSTLKIQPAELGDSAVYLCASSLTKGRGDTQYFGPGTRLTVL.

The chain carries TRBV6-2 or TRBV6-3 and TRBJ1-1; tentatively, D is TRBD1 (5 bases). Trimming took off 5 bases at V and 6 bases at J, with 10 bases between the two ends. There are 12 residues in the CDR3. The V gene's germline CDR1 is MNHEY and CDR2 SVGEGT. CDR3 coding DNA: TGTGCCAGCAGTAGCAGGGTTGCTGAAGCTTTCTTT. It codes for CASSSRVAEAFF.

This chain connects TRBV16 to TRBJ2-1; the match to TRBD1 covers 10 bases. The germline gives CDR1 KGHSY, CDR2 FQNENV. Trimming cost V 0 bases and J 5 bases; bases outside gene matches: 7. CDR3 length equals 17 residues. CDR3 coding DNA: TGTGCCAGCAGCCAATCAGGCCGGACAGGGGGGGACAATGAGCAGTTCTTC. Amino acid sequence: CASSQSGRTGGDNEQFF.

The chain carries TRBV9 and TRBJ1-6, with unresolved D. The V end lost 10 bases, the J end lost 9 bases, and 17 bases lay between the germline ends. CDR3 length: 13 residues. The germline CDR1 and CDR2 sequences are SGDLS and YYNGEE. The CDR3 loop reads CASRGGLGSPLHF. CDR3 nucleotides: TGTGCCTCCCGGGGTGGTCTTGGTTCACCCCTCCACTTT.

This clone has just one count. DNA for the CDR3: TGTGCCAGCAGTTTAAGGGGTACGGGCAATCAGCCCCAGCATTTT. It yields the protein CASSLRGTGNQPQHF. The rearrangement joins TRBV27 to TRBJ1-5, with D perhaps TRBD1 (5 bases). The germline CDR1 and CDR2 sequences are MNHEY and SMNVEV (reference sequence). Trimming left V 2 bases short and J 2 bases short, with 10 bases between. There are 15 residues in the CDR3.

This chain uses TRBV19 with TRBJ2-1; possible D gene TRBD2, 7 bases. This CDR3 is built from 14 residues. Germline CDR1 is LNHDA and CDR2 is SQIVND (reference sequence). Trimming removed 9 bases from V and 1 base from J, with 13 bases in between. Here the CDR3 reads CASRGRESYNEQFF. CDR3 bases: TGTGCCAGCCGGGGGCGGGAGTCCTACAATGAGCAGTTCTTC.

This chain uses TRBV7-2 with TRBJ2-1; a weak D match, TRBD2 (7 bases). CDR1 and CDR2 (germline): SGHTA, FQGNSA. Trimming cost V 1 base and J 6 bases, with 19 bases left between them. The CDR3 contains 17 residues. This CDR3 is CASSLVGGLVVPNEQFF. The CDR3 DNA is TGTGCCAGCAGCTTAGTCGGGGGGCTGGTCGTCCCCAATGAGCAGTTCTTC.

This sequence joins TRBV28 and TRBJ1-4; a weak D match, TRBD1 (5 bases). V lost 1 base, J lost 15 bases, and 12 bases lay in between. Germline values: CDR1 MDHEN, CDR2 SYDVKM. The CDR3 covers 12 residues. In DNA, the CDR3 is TGTGCCAGCAGTTTATATGCGGGGGGGGTGTTTTTT. This codes for CASSLYAGGVFF.

This chain's CDR3 is CASSPGQALSNYGYTF. DNA of the CDR3: TGTGCCAGCAGCCCGGGACAGGCCCTATCTAACTATGGCTACACCTTC. The V call is TRBV3-1 (or the pseudogene TRBV3-2), the J call TRBJ1-2; 8 bases are shared with TRBD1. Germline V gene sequence: CDR1 LGHDT, CDR2 YNNKEL (reference sequence). The CDR3 contains 16 residues. Trimming removed 4 bases from V and 0 bases from J; junction bases left unmatched: 7.

This clone turned up a few times. The genes are TRBV27 and TRBJ2-1; TRBD2 aligns across 13 bases. The CDR3 consists of 14 residues. V gave up 6 bases and J gave up 7 bases; unmatched junction bases: 3. The germline gives CDR1 MNHEY, CDR2 SMNVEV (reference sequence). CDR3 bases: TGTGCCAGCAGACTAGCGGGAGGGCCAAATGAGCAGTTCTTC. This codes for CASRLAGGPNEQFF.

This rearrangement joins TRBV5-1 to TRBJ1-3, with TRBD1 matching 7 bases. There are 16 residues in the CDR3. In germline, CDR1 is SGHRS, CDR2 YFSETQ. V was clipped by 3 bases and J by 2 bases; unmatched bases: 8. CDR3 protein: CASSSLQGETGNTIYF. The CDR3 region has the DNA TGCGCCAGCAGCTCGCTCCAGGGGGAAACTGGAAACACCATATATTTT.

The count of this clone is one. This chain links TRBV28 with TRBJ2-5, with TRBD1 as a possible D gene (6 bases). V was pared by 3 bases and J by 5 bases, with 7 bases between. Per germline, CDR1 MDHEN and CDR2 SYDVKM. The CDR3 covers 12 residues. CDR3 nucleotide sequence: TGTGCCAGCAGTTTCAGGGGCGAGACCCAGTACTTC. Protein: CASSFRGETQYF.

CDR3 in amino acids: CASSFGTGGYEQYF. Here the CDR3 DNA reads TGTGCCAGCAGCTTCGGGACAGGGGGCTACGAGCAGTACTTC. The chain links TRBV7-2 to TRBJ2-7; 11 bases match TRBD1. V shed 3 bases, J shed 3 bases, and the junction held 1 base outside the gene matches. The CDR3 totals 14 residues. Germline CDR1 and CDR2: SGHTA and FQGNSA.

The CDR3: CASSPQGARETQYF. CDR3 in DNA: TGTGCCAGCTCGCCGCAGGGGGCGCGGGAGACCCAGTACTTC. V usage is TRBV18 and J usage is TRBJ2-5; TRBD1 aligns across 8 bases. CDR1 and CDR2 (germline): KGHSH, LQKENI. This CDR3 has 14 amino acids. The J segment lost 5 bases and the V segment lost 6 bases, leaving 8 bases of the junction unmatched. The entire variable domain, with the rest obtained from reference TRBV18 and TRBJ2-5, is as follows: NAGVMQNPRHLVRRRGQEARLRCSPMKGHSHVYWYRQLPEEGLKFMVYLQKENIIDESGMPKERFSAEFPKEGPSILRIQQVVRGDSAAYFCASSPQGARETQYFGPGTRLLVL.

This chain uses TRBV6-2 or TRBV6-3 with TRBJ1-1; 7 bases align to TRBD1. Germline CDR1 is MNHEY and CDR2 is SVGEGT. Germline trimming cut 6 bases from V and 3 bases from J; bases unmatched to any gene: 10. The CDR3 spans 15 residues. The CDR3 DNA reads TGTGCCAGCAGACCTCTAGACAGGGTGGACACTGAAGCTTTCTTT. Its translation: CASRPLDRVDTEAFF.

The rearrangement links TRBV7-3 to TRBJ2-6, with D uncertain. CDR1 SGHTA and CDR2 FQGTGA come from the germline V gene. CDR3 length: 16 residues. Deletions cut 5 bases from V and 0 bases from J, with 11 bases between. The CDR3 region is CASSPRRNSGANVLTF. DNA of the CDR3: TGTGCCAGCAGCCCCCGGAGAAACTCTGGGGCCAACGTCCTGACTTTC.

This clone was recorded only once. The chain has TRBV12-3 or TRBV12-4 and TRBJ2-7; no firm D call. Trimming stripped 3 bases from V and 7 bases from J, with 10 bases between. This CDR3 is built from 12 residues. CDR3 DNA sequence: TGTGCCAGCAGTTTTTTTTTAGAAGAGCAGTACTTC. Residues: CASSFFLEEQYF.

The V call is TRBV11-2, the J call TRBJ1-2, with a possible D match to TRBD1 (5 bases). Per germline, CDR1 SGHAT and CDR2 FQNNGV. Trimming removed 5 bases from V and 2 bases from J, with 12 bases in between. This CDR3 is 14 amino acids long. This chain's CDR3 is CASSQQAENYGYTF. The CDR3 bases are TGTGCCAGCAGCCAACAGGCAGAGAACTATGGCTACACCTTC.

The rearrangement uses TRBV4-1 and TRBJ1-2; D uncertain. Deletions cut 2 bases from V and 7 bases from J, with 17 bases between. The CDR3 has 15 amino acids. The germline V gene encodes CDR1 MGHRA and CDR2 YSYEKL. CDR3 loop: CASSQRPDSQAGYTF. In DNA form, the CDR3 reads TGCGCCAGCAGCCAAAGACCGGACTCCCAGGCTGGCTACACCTTC.

The chain combines TRBV28 with TRBJ2-3; 12 bases match TRBD2. The CDR3 contains 16 residues. V was clipped by 4 bases and J by 6 bases; unmatched bases: 8. Germline CDR1 is MDHEN and CDR2 is SYDVKM. The CDR3, as DNA: TGTGCCAGCAGTTCCTCTAGCGGGAGGGCCTTTGATACGCAGTATTTT. It translates to CASSSSSGRAFDTQYF. The full variable domain, its missing parts supplied by reference TRBV28 and TRBJ2-3, is DVKVTQSSRYLVKRTGEKVFLECVQDMDHENMFWYRQDPGLGLRLIYFSYDVKMKEKGDIPEGYSVSREKKERFSLILESASTNQTSMYLCASSSSSGRAFDTQYFGPGTRLTVL.

The chain has TRBV30 and TRBJ1-2, with a possible D match to TRBD1 (6 bases). This CDR3 is 12 amino acids long. Germline assignment: CDR1 GTSNPN and CDR2 SVGIG (reference sequence). The germline V and J ends were trimmed by 0 bases and 8 bases, with 10 bases remaining between them. This CDR3 is CAWSVQGPGYTF. DNA for the CDR3: TGTGCCTGGAGTGTACAGGGACCGGGCTACACCTTC.

V gene TRBV12-3 or TRBV12-4 combines with J gene TRBJ2-1; no clear D. V lost 7 bases, J lost 4 bases, and 8 bases lay in between. The CDR3 loop spans 12 amino acids. CDR3 region: CASTQRYNEQFF. CDR3 nucleotides: TGTGCCAGCACCCAACGGTACAATGAGCAGTTCTTC.